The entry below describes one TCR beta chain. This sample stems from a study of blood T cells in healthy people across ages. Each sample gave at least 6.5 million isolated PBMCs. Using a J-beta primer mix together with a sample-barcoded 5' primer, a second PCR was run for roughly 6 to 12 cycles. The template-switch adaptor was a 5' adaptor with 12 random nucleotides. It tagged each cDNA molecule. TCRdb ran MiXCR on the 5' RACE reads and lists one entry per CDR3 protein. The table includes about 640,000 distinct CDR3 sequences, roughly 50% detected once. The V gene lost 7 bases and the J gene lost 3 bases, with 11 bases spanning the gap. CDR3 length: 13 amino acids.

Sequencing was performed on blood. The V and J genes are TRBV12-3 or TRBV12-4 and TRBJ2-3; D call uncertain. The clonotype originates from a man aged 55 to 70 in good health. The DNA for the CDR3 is TGTGCCAGCAAAAGAGACGGAACAGATACGCAGTATTTT. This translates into CASKRDGTDTQYF.